This TCR beta chain was captured by sequencing in a study of prognosis after radiotherapy for stage I lung cancer. For the study at large: Patient ages ran from about 50 to 84, with a median of around 70 years, and the group had about 13 men and roughly six women.

By proportion, this clonotype is hyperexpanded. What it binds is unknown. Study-level results: Clone counts measured for unique TCRs fell after stereotactic body radiation therapy, median around 9,500 versus 6,500.

CDR3 length: 14 residues. CDR1 DFQATT and CDR2 SNEGSKA come from the germline V gene (reference sequence). V lost 1 base and J 5 bases, leaving 14 bases between the germline ends. CDR3 of TCR beta was amplified from genomic DNA via a two-round multiplex PCR. Amplification in first-round PCR relied on primers specific to each TRBV and TRBJ gene. TCRdb recomputed calls from the multiplex PCR reads with MiXCR, one row per CDR3 protein. Of 15,000 to 20,000 distinct CDR3 sequences in the sample, roughly 30% were seen once. The V call is TRBV20-1, the J call TRBJ2-5, with D maybe TRBD2 (6 bases). The material sequenced was PBMCs, taken before or after stereotactic body radiation therapy (not recorded which). This receptor was identified in a donor aged 50 or older with non-small cell lung cancer. CDR3 residues: CSARVSGETETQYF. CDR3 sequence (DNA): TGCAGTGCTAGAGTCTCGGGAGAAACCGAGACCCAGTACTTC.